This TCR beta chain was identified during a study of T cells in Graves' hyperthyroidism and ophthalmopathy. This CDR3 is 14 amino acids long. From germline, CDR1 is DFQATT and CDR2 SNEGSKA (reference sequence). V dropped 1 base and J dropped 7 bases, with 11 bases sitting between them. The source material, RNA transcripts, was used to amplify TCR beta CDR3 regions. TCR CDR3 regions were first amplified by RT-PCR with HTBI primers. TCRdb reprocessed the multiplex PCR reads via MiXCR and lists one record per CDR3 protein. The data contain approximately 590,000 distinct CDR3 sequences, 15% to 19% of them seen just once; the ten biggest clones take up about 7%.

Sequenced: blood. This rearrangement joins TRBV20-1 to TRBJ1-6; D unresolved. The TCR sequence derives from a woman aged 25 to 39 with Graves' hyperthyroidism. The CDR3 protein is CSARAGQLNSPLHF. The CDR3 DNA reads as TGCAGTGCTAGAGCGGGTCAGCTAAATTCACCCCTCCACTTT.